The clone carrying this T cell receptor (beta chain) was counted once. The data originate from a study of blood T cell repertoires in COVID-19. Turning to the study itself: Samples representing acute and convalescent COVID-19 were sourced from the United States, Italy and Spain. The cDNA or gDNA used as material had been derived from T cells, B-cell-depleted T cells, or PBMCs.

Between the trimmed V and J ends, which lost 5 bases and 4 bases, there was a span of 8 bases. There are 11 residues in the CDR3. The germline V gene encodes CDR1 DFQATT and CDR2 SNEGSKA (reference sequence). In the original processing: Estimation of nucleated cell counts relied on the amplification of reference gene primers. Measured with immunoSEQ multiplex PCR; TCRdb has only the in-frame clones, and not every one. That table furnishes V, J and clone size, whereas the DNA furnished D and trimming. Of about 160,000 clones listed, roughly 87% are singletons. The sequenced material came from peripheral blood. The TCR was taken from a woman in her sixties or seventies with active or convalescent COVID-19. The V gene is TRBV20-1, the J gene TRBJ2-5; D is unresolved. The CDR3 region is CSAPKLETQYF. The CDR3 nucleotides read TGCAGTGCTCCGAAACTAGAGACCCAGTACTTC.